The sequence of this TCR beta chain was determined in a study of blood T cell repertoires in COVID-19. Study-wide context: Researchers got acute and convalescent COVID-19 samples from the United States, Italy and Spain. Sources were T cells, B-cell-depleted T cells, or PBMCs; the material itself was cDNA or gDNA.

Germline CDR1 reads SEHNR; CDR2 reads FQNEAQ (reference sequence). CDR3 length equals 16 residues. Deletions cut 3 bases from V and 0 bases from J, with 11 bases between. Original data processing: Amplifying reference gene primers gave estimates of nucleated cell counts. The data were produced by immunoSEQ multiplex PCR, yet TCRdb's version contains in-frame clones alone and is incomplete. The DNA was the basis for D and trimming; V, J and clone size are from that table. This sample has about 91,000 clones, with 88% found just once. Sequencing input: peripheral blood. The gene calls are TRBV7-9 and TRBJ1-4; tentative D call: TRBD1 (6 bases). The receptor comes from a woman older than 75 with active COVID-19. CDR3 nucleotides: TGTGCCAGCAGCTTCAGGGGCGGTGCAACTAATGAAAAACTGTTTTTT. Its protein product is CASSFRGGATNEKLFF.